A single sample gave rise to the 20 T cell receptor beta chains below, sequenced in a study of response to subunit inactivated influenza vaccine. TCRdb passed the RT-PCR reads through MiXCR, listing each CDR3 protein once. The profile covers more than 400,000 distinct CDR3 sequences, with about a tenth appearing a single time and roughly 12% taken by the ten largest. Material: PBMCs from blood, obtained roughly 45 days after vaccination. The source is a man in his fifties who received an inactivated influenza vaccine.

In its sample, this clonotype was seen a few times. The CDR3, as DNA: TGCAGTGCTAGAGATCCATCGGCGGGAGGCCAAGAGACCCAGTACTTC. Translated: CSARDPSAGGQETQYF. The chain joins TRBV20-1 to TRBJ2-5, with TRBD2 matching 8 bases. V was pared by 0 bases and J by 1 base, with 7 bases of the junction left unmatched. The V gene's germline CDR1 is DFQATT and CDR2 SNEGSKA (reference sequence). This CDR3 is 16 amino acids long.

The chain couples TRBV7-3 to TRBJ2-1; 9 nucleotides align to TRBD1. The CDR3 loop spans 14 amino acids. J was trimmed by 5 bases and V by 3 bases; bases with no gene match: 2. Germline V gene data show CDR1 as SGHTA and CDR2 as FQGTGA. The CDR3 here is CASSFGTGNNEQFF. The CDR3 DNA sequence: TGTGCCAGCAGCTTTGGGACAGGGAACAATGAGCAGTTCTTC.

This clonotype was seen a handful of times. V is TRBV5-1 and J is TRBJ2-4, with D possibly called TRBD1 or TRBD2 (7 bases each). This CDR3 has 16 residues. The V gene's germline CDR1 is SGHRS and CDR2 YFSETQ. V shed 0 bases and J shed 7 bases, with 17 bases lying between them. The CDR3 reads CASSLAGRQGDNIQYF. As DNA, the CDR3 is TGCGCCAGCAGCTTGGCCGGGAGGCAGGGGGACAACATTCAGTACTTC.

The chain is built from TRBV12-3 or TRBV12-4 and TRBJ2-7; maybe TRBD1 (5 bases). V lost 5 bases and J 6 bases, leaving 14 bases between the germline ends. The CDR3 is 13 residues long. This CDR3 is CASSGSGIGEQYF. The CDR3 DNA sequence: TGTGCCAGCAGTGGCTCAGGGATCGGCGAGCAGTACTTC.

The gene calls are TRBV20-1 and TRBJ2-7; D remains unclear. The CDR3 runs 12 residues. Germline V gene sequence: CDR1 DFQATT, CDR2 SNEGSKA (reference sequence). The V gene lost 6 bases and the J gene lost 0 bases, with 9 bases spanning the gap. The CDR3 DNA sequence: TGCAGTGCCCCCTGGAGCTCCTACGAGCAGTACTTC. This sequence encodes CSAPWSSYEQYF.

This clonotype was counted ten times or more. The J gene is TRBJ2-7, the V gene TRBV5-1; 10 bases match TRBD1. After removal of 4 bases from V and 2 bases from J, the junction contained 3 bases not matched to a gene. The CDR3 spans 14 residues. Germline loops: CDR1 SGHRS, CDR2 YFSETQ. CDR3 sequence (DNA): TGCGCCAGCAGCACCGGACAGGGGGCCTACGAGCAGTACTTC. Protein product: CASSTGQGAYEQYF.

This clonotype came up a few times. The rearrangement uses TRBV12-3 or TRBV12-4 and TRBJ2-3; D may be TRBD1 or TRBD2 (5 bases each). The V gene lost 5 bases and the J gene lost 5 bases, with 17 bases spanning the gap. The CDR3 runs 15 residues. The CDR3 reads CASSPPGSQGDTQYF. The CDR3 DNA follows: TGTGCCAGCAGTCCCCCGGGGTCCCAGGGAGATACGCAGTATTTT.

This clonotype came up a few times. CDR3 DNA: TGCGCCAGCAGCTTGACGGCTAGCGGGGGTTCGTCCTACAATGAGCAGTTCTTC. Amino acid sequence: CASSLTASGGSSYNEQFF. The rearrangement links TRBV5-1 to TRBJ2-1, with TRBD2 identical over 10 bases. V lost 1 base, J lost 1 base, and 8 bases stayed unmatched. CDR1 is SGHRS, CDR2 YFSETQ, per germline. The CDR3 length is 18 residues.

This clonotype was recorded at least ten times. The genes are TRBV7-9 and TRBJ2-1; 12 bases are shared with TRBD2. The CDR3 has 15 amino acids. Trimming took 3 bases from V and 7 from J; bases not matched to a gene: 4. Germline V gives CDR1 SEHNR, CDR2 FQNEAQ (reference sequence). The CDR3 reads CASSFGLAGLNEQFF. The CDR3 region has the DNA TGTGCCAGCAGCTTCGGACTAGCGGGACTGAATGAGCAGTTCTTC.

This clonotype was seen ten or more times. The V and J genes are TRBV6-1 and TRBJ1-5, with D unclear. Germline loops: CDR1 MNHNS, CDR2 SASEGT. Trimming removed 6 bases at V and 0 bases at J, with 9 bases between. This CDR3 comprises 14 residues. The CDR3 sequence is CASRGPYSNQPQHF. Written as DNA, the CDR3 is TGTGCCAGCAGGGGCCCGTATAGCAATCAGCCCCAGCATTTT.

This clonotype was counted only a few times. The chain combines TRBV7-9 with TRBJ2-3; TRBD1 matches at 8 bases. The CDR3 spans 15 residues. Germline V gene lookup returns CDR1 SEHNR and CDR2 FQNEAQ (reference sequence). Trimming cost V 4 bases and J 3 bases; bases outside gene matches: 6. The CDR3 nucleotides are TGTGCCAGCAGCTCAGCAGGGGGCAGGACAGATACGCAGTATTTT. As protein: CASSSAGGRTDTQYF.

This clonotype was recorded a few times. The chain employs TRBV11-2 and TRBJ2-3; 8 bases are shared with TRBD1. The CDR3 is 19 residues long. Germline V gives CDR1 SGHAT, CDR2 FQNNGV. V lost 3 bases and J lost 0; bases outside the gene matches: 14. The CDR3 protein is CASSFSGGARAGSTDTQYF. The CDR3 region has the DNA TGTGCCAGCAGCTTTTCAGGGGGCGCAAGAGCGGGTAGCACAGATACGCAGTATTTT.

This clonotype came up a few times. This chain uses TRBV4-1 with TRBJ2-3; D gene unclear. CDR1 and CDR2 (germline): MGHRA, YSYEKL. This CDR3 has 15 amino acids. The germline V and J ends were trimmed by 2 bases and 3 bases, with 12 bases remaining between them. The CDR3 DNA sequence: TGCGCCAGCAGCCAATCTGGTCTAGGGACAGATACGCAGTATTTT. It codes for CASSQSGLGTDTQYF.

Turning to this clonotype: The junction and the germline gene differ at one end; a read error may be behind it. The V and J genes are TRBV7-7 and TRBJ2-1, with 8 bases that match TRBD1. This CDR3 contains 16 residues. Looked up from germline, CDR1 is SSHAT and CDR2 is FNYEAQ (reference sequence). CDR3 coding DNA: TGTGCTAGCAGCTTGAAGGCAGGGGGCCTTAACAATGAGCAGTTCTTC. This gives the protein CASSLKAGGLNNEQFF.

The chain couples TRBV29-1 to TRBJ2-5, with D maybe TRBD1 (5 bases). The CDR3 has 13 amino acids. Germline V CDR1 and CDR2: SQVTM, ANQGSEA. V lost 4 bases and J lost 5, with 14 bases in between. The CDR3 region is CSVVYTPGETQYF. As DNA, the CDR3 is TGCAGCGTTGTTTACACCCCAGGGGAGACCCAGTACTTC. Combining the CDR3 with reference TRBV29-1 and TRBJ2-5 gives the whole variable domain SAVISQKPSRDICQRGTSLTIQCQVDSQVTMMFWYRQQPGQSLTLIATANQGSEATYESGFVIDKFPISRPNLTFSTLTVSNMSPEDSSIYLCSVVYTPGETQYFGPGTRLLVL.

This clonotype was counted ten times or more. The chain couples TRBV12-3 or TRBV12-4 to TRBJ2-1; 7 bases are a match to TRBD1. The J segment lost 7 bases and the V segment lost 5 bases, leaving 2 bases of the junction unmatched. The CDR3 is 12 amino acids. The CDR3: CASSQTGNEQFF. The CDR3 DNA is TGTGCCAGCAGTCAGACAGGGAATGAGCAGTTCTTC.

The rearrangement uses TRBV2 and TRBJ2-5; D not certain. The germline V and J ends were trimmed by 3 bases and 7 bases, with 9 bases remaining between them. Looked up from germline, CDR1 is SNHLY and CDR2 is FYNNEI. This CDR3 is built from 12 residues. The CDR3 nucleotides read TGTGCCAGCAGTGATCATATTATGACCCAGTACTTC. Amino acid sequence: CASSDHIMTQYF. The variable domain in full, with the rest retrieved from reference TRBV2 and TRBJ2-5, is EPEVTQTPSHQVTQMGQEVILRCVPISNHLYFYWYRQILGQKVEFLVSFYNNEISEKSEIFDDQFSVERPDGSNFTLKIRSTKLEDSAMYFCASSDHIMTQYFGPGTRLLVL.

This clonotype was found many times. This rearrangement joins TRBV5-1 to TRBJ2-1, with 8 bases lining up with TRBD1. In germline, CDR1 is SGHRS, CDR2 YFSETQ. The length of the CDR3 is 15 residues. Germline trimming cut 4 bases from V and 0 bases from J; bases unmatched to any gene: 3. The CDR3: CASSNTGGSYNEQFF. The DNA of the CDR3 is TGCGCCAGCAGCAATACAGGGGGCTCCTACAATGAGCAGTTCTTC.

The chain carries TRBV6-2 or TRBV6-3 and TRBJ2-2; unclear D gene. CDR1 and CDR2 from the germline V gene are MNHEY and SVGEGT. The CDR3 length is 11 residues. The V gene lost 9 bases and the J gene lost 7 bases, with 9 bases spanning the gap. CDR3 coding DNA: TGTGCCAGTAGGCGGAGCGGGGAGCTGTTTTTT. It encodes CASRRSGELFF.

The chain has TRBV7-9 and TRBJ1-4, with D unclear. Germline loops: CDR1 SEHNR, CDR2 FQNEAQ (reference sequence). V gave up 0 bases and J gave up 13 bases, with 15 bases separating them. The CDR3 runs to 14 residues. CDR3 protein: CASSLAEGGRGLFF. CDR3 DNA: TGTGCCAGCAGCTTAGCAGAGGGCGGACGAGGACTGTTTTTT.